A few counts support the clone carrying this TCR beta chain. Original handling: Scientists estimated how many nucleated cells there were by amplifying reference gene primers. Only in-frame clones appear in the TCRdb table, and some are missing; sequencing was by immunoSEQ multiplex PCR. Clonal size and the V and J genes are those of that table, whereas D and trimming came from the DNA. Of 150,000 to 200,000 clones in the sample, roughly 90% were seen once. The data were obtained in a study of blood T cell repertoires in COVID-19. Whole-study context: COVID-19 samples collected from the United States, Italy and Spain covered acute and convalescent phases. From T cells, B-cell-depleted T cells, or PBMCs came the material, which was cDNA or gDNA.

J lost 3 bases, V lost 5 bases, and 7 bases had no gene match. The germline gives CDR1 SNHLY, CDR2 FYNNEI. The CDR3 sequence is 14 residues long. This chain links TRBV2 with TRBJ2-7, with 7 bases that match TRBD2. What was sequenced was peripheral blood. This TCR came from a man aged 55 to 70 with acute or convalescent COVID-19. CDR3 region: CASSIAGTNYEQYF. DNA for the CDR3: TGTGCCAGCAGTATTGCCGGGACTAACTACGAGCAGTACTTC.